Each of the 18 T cell receptor beta chains below was sequenced from the same sample in a study of T-cell memory formation after mild COVID-19. TCRdb processed the 5' RACE reads anew with MiXCR; each CDR3 protein has one entry. Found here are 550,000 to 600,000 distinct CDR3 sequences, around 15% of them singletons; the top ten hold 8.1%. Source material: PBMCs or a T cell subset sorted from them (not recorded which). These receptors were collected from an adult woman who had mild COVID-19 (a few samples of this study predate the infection). Cell type and time point are not known.

This clonotype was observed a few times. The chain is built from TRBV3-1 and TRBJ2-7; 8 bases fit TRBD1. CDR1 is LGHDT and CDR2 is YNNKEL in the germline V gene (reference sequence). The CDR3 has 14 residues. V was pared by 4 bases and J by 5 bases, with 7 bases of the junction left unmatched. This chain's CDR3 is CASSPRTGNDEQYF. In DNA, the CDR3 is TGTGCCAGCAGCCCGAGGACAGGGAACGACGAGCAGTACTTC.

The rearrangement uses TRBV5-5 and TRBJ1-5; TRBD1 matches 9 bases. Germline V lookup: CDR1 SGHKS, CDR2 YYEKEE (reference sequence). The CDR3 length is 14 residues. Trimming at V came to 5 bases and at J to 6 bases, leaving 6 bases not matched to a gene. CDR3 residues: CASSGGTGSQPQHF. The DNA for the CDR3 is TGTGCCAGCAGTGGGGGGACAGGGAGTCAGCCCCAGCATTTT.

This clonotype was observed a single time. Without the conserved terminal phenylalanine or tryptophan, this CDR3 likely stems from a read error. The rearrangement uses TRBV7-9 and TRBJ2-5; D uncertain. The CDR3 is 14 amino acids. Germline lookup yields CDR1 SEHNR and CDR2 FQNEAQ (reference sequence). V was pared by 7 bases and J by 4 bases, with 16 bases between. CDR3 DNA: TGTGCCAGCACCCCCTGGAAAGGGCGAGAGACCCAGTACCTC. Translation gives CASTPWKGRETQYL.

The chain recombines TRBV20-1 with TRBJ1-1; TRBD1 matches 9 bases. Germline lookup yields CDR1 DFQATT and CDR2 SNEGSKA (reference sequence). CDR3 length: 13 amino acids. V shed 6 bases, J shed 4 bases, and the junction held 6 bases outside the gene matches. CDR3 sequence reads: CSAKRGQGTEAFF. The DNA of the CDR3 is TGCAGTGCCAAGAGGGGACAGGGCACTGAAGCTTTCTTT.

This clonotype was detected only a few times. This chain joins TRBV19 and TRBJ1-3; D gene unclear. The V and J ends lost 6 bases and 5 bases respectively, with 14 bases between them. In germline, CDR1 is LNHDA, CDR2 SQIVND (reference sequence). The length of the CDR3 is 14 residues. The CDR3 region is CASRASSVRNTIYF. In nucleotides, the CDR3 is TGTGCCAGTAGAGCGAGTTCGGTTCGAAACACCATATATTTT.

The J gene is TRBJ2-7, the V gene TRBV9; 9 nucleotides line up with TRBD2. The germline V gene has CDR1 SGDLS and CDR2 YYNGEE. This CDR3 has 14 residues. Trimming at V came to 0 bases and at J to 9 bases, leaving 7 bases not matched to a gene. The DNA of the CDR3 is TGTGCCAGCAGCGTAGACCGGGGCGGGAGGGGGCAGTACTTC. Its translation is CASSVDRGGRGQYF.

This clonotype was detected ten times or more. The rearrangement links TRBV20-1 to TRBJ2-7, with a weak D call TRBD2 (7 bases). Trimming took off 3 bases at V and 0 bases at J, with 18 bases between the two ends. Germline values: CDR1 DFQATT, CDR2 SNEGSKA (reference sequence). This CDR3 contains 16 residues. DNA of the CDR3: TGCAGTGCTAGGCCCCCAGGGGCGGGGGACTCCTACGAGCAGTACTTC. It encodes CSARPPGAGDSYEQYF.

This clonotype came up a few times. The rearrangement joins TRBV20-1 to TRBJ2-1, with 8 bases lining up with TRBD2. CDR1 DFQATT and CDR2 SNEGSKA come from the germline V gene (reference sequence). This CDR3 has 15 residues. Trimming removed 5 bases from V and 3 bases from J; junction bases left unmatched: 9. CDR3 sequence: CSAQEAGANYNEQFF. The CDR3 DNA is TGCAGTGCTCAAGAAGCGGGGGCAAACTACAATGAGCAGTTCTTC.

This clonotype was picked up many times. This chain uses TRBV12-3 or TRBV12-4 with TRBJ2-1; 12 nucleotides align to TRBD2. The J segment lost 7 bases and the V segment lost 3 bases, leaving 7 bases of the junction unmatched. CDR3 length: 16 residues. DNA for the CDR3: TGTGCCAGCAGTTTCCTAGCGGGAGGGCCTCGGAATGAGCAGTTCTTC. It encodes CASSFLAGGPRNEQFF.

The chain is built from TRBV29-1 and TRBJ1-5; TRBD1 might be the D (6 bases). This CDR3 has 16 amino acids. Looked up from germline, CDR1 is SQVTM and CDR2 is ANQGSEA. V lost 4 bases to trimming and J lost 2 bases, with 18 bases between them. DNA for the CDR3: TGCAGCGTTGGTCTTGGCGGGGGCGGTCGCAATCAGCCCCAGCATTTT. Residues: CSVGLGGGGRNQPQHF.

This clonotype was counted only a few times. The J gene is TRBJ2-7, the V gene TRBV7-2, with D unresolved. In germline, CDR1 is SGHTA, CDR2 FQGNSA. The CDR3 sequence is 13 residues long. Deletions cut 5 bases from V and 6 bases from J, with 14 bases between. The CDR3 reads CASSQLWGSEQYF. CDR3 in DNA: TGTGCCAGCAGCCAACTCTGGGGATCCGAGCAGTACTTC.

The chain links TRBV4-2 to TRBJ1-2, with 8 nucleotides matching TRBD1. Germline V gene data show CDR1 as LGHNA and CDR2 as YNFKEQ. This CDR3 comprises 16 residues. Trimming took 1 base from V and 8 from J; bases not matched to a gene: 12. The CDR3 region has the DNA TGTGCCAGCAGCCAAGGACAGGGGAAACCTGCCGGGGGCTACACCTTC. It encodes CASSQGQGKPAGGYTF.

This clonotype has a count of ten or more. The genes are TRBV12-3 or TRBV12-4 and TRBJ2-7; D gene ambiguous. The germline V and J ends were trimmed by 5 bases and 6 bases, with 14 bases remaining between them. There are 13 residues in the CDR3. The CDR3 region is CASSGRTGGEQYF. The CDR3 region has the DNA TGTGCCAGCAGTGGCCGGACCGGCGGCGAGCAGTACTTC.

This clonotype was counted a few times. The V call is TRBV7-3, the J call TRBJ2-1, with TRBD2 identical over 10 bases. The V and J ends lost 4 bases and 6 bases, in that order; junction bases with no gene match: 3. CDR1 is SGHTA, CDR2 FQGTGA, per germline. This CDR3 spans 14 amino acids. DNA of the CDR3: TGTGCCAGCAGCTCCTCTAGCGGGAGCAATGAGCAGTTCTTC. Translated, it gives CASSSSSGSNEQFF.

The chain joins TRBV20-1 to TRBJ1-5; no definite D call. The CDR3 sequence is 13 residues long. The V end was cut by 5 bases, the J end by 3 bases, with 11 bases between. CDR1 DFQATT and CDR2 SNEGSKA come from the germline V gene (reference sequence). CDR3 nucleotide sequence: TGCAGTGCTCACCGGGTATCCAATCAGCCCCAGCATTTT. Protein: CSAHRVSNQPQHF.

The chain joins TRBV15 to TRBJ2-3, with TRBD2 identical over 8 bases. Looked up from germline, CDR1 is LNHNV and CDR2 is YYDKDF (reference sequence). This CDR3 is built from 16 residues. V dropped 5 bases and J dropped 0; count of bases not matched to a gene: 7. CDR3 nucleotide sequence: TGTGCCACCAGCCCAGGACTAGCAGCTAGCACAGATACGCAGTATTTT. Translated, it gives CATSPGLAASTDTQYF. The full variable domain, in which reference TRBV15 and TRBJ2-3 provide the parts outside the CDR3, is DAMVIQNPRYQVTQFGKPVTLSCSQTLNHNVMYWYQQKSSQAPKLLFHYYDKDFNNEADTPDNFQSRRPNTSFCFLDIRSPGLGDTAMYLCATSPGLAASTDTQYFGPGTRLTVL.

V is TRBV18 and J is TRBJ2-5; D is ambiguous. With 1 base removed from V and 1 base from J, the gap between germline ends came to 10 bases. The CDR3 spans 15 residues. From germline, CDR1 is KGHSH and CDR2 LQKENI. CDR3 nucleotides: TGTGCCAGCTCACCACTAGCAAGGACCCAAGAGACCCAGTACTTC. Its translation: CASSPLARTQETQYF.

This clonotype was found a few times. The chain is built from TRBV13 and TRBJ1-1, with D uncertain. The germline V gene has CDR1 PRHDT and CDR2 FYEKMQ (reference sequence). V dropped 9 bases and J dropped 0 bases, with 11 bases sitting between them. The CDR3 consists of 13 residues. For the CDR3, the DNA is TGTGCCAGTACCCGAAAAATGAACACTGAAGCTTTCTTT. Translated: CASTRKMNTEAFF.